The entry below describes one T cell receptor beta chain. Its specificity is unknown. Primers included in the PCR were 60 Vbeta and 13 Jbeta primers. Assay: immunoSEQ multiplex PCR; the TCRdb copy retains only in-frame clones and omits some. The table includes around 180,000 clones, 77% detected once. This specimen comes from a study of cytomegalovirus exposure and HLA in healthy donors. The V gene end was trimmed by 5 bases and the J gene end by 0 bases; junction bases not matched to a gene: 7. Germline CDR1 reads SGHVS; CDR2 reads FQNEAQ. The CDR3 sequence is 16 residues long. Overall study results and limits: TRBV6-2, TRBV6-3 and some other V segments were unresolvable in 87-base-pair reads.

The rearrangement uses TRBV7-8 and TRBJ1-5; TRBD1 aligns across 7 bases. The TCR comes from a woman aged 25 to 39 in good health and CMV-seropositive. The sample consisted of PBMCs. The CDR3 loop is CASSPSRTGSNQPQHF. The CDR3 DNA follows: TGTGCCAGCAGCCCCAGCCGGACAGGTAGCAATCAGCCCCAGCATTTT.